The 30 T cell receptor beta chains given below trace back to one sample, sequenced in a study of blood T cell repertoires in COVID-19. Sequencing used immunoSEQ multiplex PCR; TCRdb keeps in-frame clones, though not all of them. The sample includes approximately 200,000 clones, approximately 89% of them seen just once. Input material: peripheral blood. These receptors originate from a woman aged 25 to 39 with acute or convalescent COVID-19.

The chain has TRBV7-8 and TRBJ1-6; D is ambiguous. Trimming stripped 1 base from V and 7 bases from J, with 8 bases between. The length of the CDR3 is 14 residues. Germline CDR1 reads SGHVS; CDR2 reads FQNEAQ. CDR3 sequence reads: CASSLVTRNSPLHF. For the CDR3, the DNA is TGTGCCAGCAGCTTAGTTACCCGGAATTCACCCCTCCACTTT. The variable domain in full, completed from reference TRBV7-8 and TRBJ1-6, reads GAGVSQSPRYKVAKRGQDVALRCDPISGHVSLFWYQQALGQGPEFLTYFQNEAQLDKSGLPSDRFFAERPEGSVSTLKIQRTQQEDSAVYLCASSLVTRNSPLHFGNGTRLTVT.

The CDR3 loop is CAWSGQFDSYEQYF. Written as DNA, the CDR3 is TGTGCCTGGAGCGGACAGTTCGACTCCTACGAGCAGTACTTC. The chain has TRBV30 and TRBJ2-7; the D gene is possibly TRBD1 (6 bases). The CDR3 is 14 residues long. The ends were cut back, 3 bases at V and 0 bases at J, with 12 bases in the middle. Germline-derived CDR1 and CDR2 are GTSNPN and SVGIG (reference sequence).

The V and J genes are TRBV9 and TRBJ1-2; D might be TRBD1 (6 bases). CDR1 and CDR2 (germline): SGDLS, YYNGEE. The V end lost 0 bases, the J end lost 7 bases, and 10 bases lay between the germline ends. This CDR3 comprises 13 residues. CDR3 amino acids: CASSVGDKGGYTF. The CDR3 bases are TGTGCCAGCAGCGTAGGGGACAAGGGTGGCTACACCTTC.

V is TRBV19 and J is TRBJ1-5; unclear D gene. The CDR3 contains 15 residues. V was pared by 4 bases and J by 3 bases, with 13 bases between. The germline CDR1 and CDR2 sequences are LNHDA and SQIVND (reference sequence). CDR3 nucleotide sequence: TGTGCCAGTAGTACGAAGGTCGACTTCAATCAGCCCCAGCATTTT. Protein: CASSTKVDFNQPQHF.

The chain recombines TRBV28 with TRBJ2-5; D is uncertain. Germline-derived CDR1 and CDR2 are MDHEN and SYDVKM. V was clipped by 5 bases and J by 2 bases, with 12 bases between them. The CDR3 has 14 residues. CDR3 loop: CASSVRPLQETQYF. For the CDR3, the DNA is TGTGCCAGCAGTGTCAGGCCGTTACAAGAGACCCAGTACTTC.

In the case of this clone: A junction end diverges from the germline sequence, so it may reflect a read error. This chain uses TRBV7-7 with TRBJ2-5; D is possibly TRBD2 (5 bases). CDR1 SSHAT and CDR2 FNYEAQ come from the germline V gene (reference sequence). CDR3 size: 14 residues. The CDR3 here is CASSPFGIGETQYF. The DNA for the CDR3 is TGTGCTAGCAGCCCCTTCGGGATCGGAGAGACCCAGTACTTC.

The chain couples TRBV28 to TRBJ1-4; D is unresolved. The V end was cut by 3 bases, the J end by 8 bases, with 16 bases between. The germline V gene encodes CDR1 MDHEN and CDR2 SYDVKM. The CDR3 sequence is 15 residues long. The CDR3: CASSLTAGSWEKLFF. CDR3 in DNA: TGTGCCAGCAGTTTGACGGCGGGCAGTTGGGAAAAACTGTTTTTT.

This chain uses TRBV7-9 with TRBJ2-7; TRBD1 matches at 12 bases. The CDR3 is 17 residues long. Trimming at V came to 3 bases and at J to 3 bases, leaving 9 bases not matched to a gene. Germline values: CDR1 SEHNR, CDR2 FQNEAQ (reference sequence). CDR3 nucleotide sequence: TGTGCCAGCAGCTTGGTCCCGGGACAGGGGGCCAACTACGAGCAGTACTTC. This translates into CASSLVPGQGANYEQYF.

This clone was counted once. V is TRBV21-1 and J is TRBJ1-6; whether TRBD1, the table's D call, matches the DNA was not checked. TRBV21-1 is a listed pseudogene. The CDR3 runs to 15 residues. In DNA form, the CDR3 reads TGTGCCAGCAGCAAGCGGGGACAGGAAGATTCACCCCTCCACTTT. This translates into CASSKRGQEDSPLHF.

The CDR3 region is CASSPGTSGRTRLFF. The DNA of the CDR3 is TGTGCCAGCAGTCCCGGGACTAGCGGGAGAACTAGGCTGTTTTTT. The J gene is TRBJ2-2, the V gene TRBV3-1 (or the pseudogene TRBV3-2); the match to TRBD2 covers 14 bases. This CDR3 region has 15 residues. Trimming removed 6 bases from V and 13 bases from J; junction bases left unmatched: 10. The germline V gene encodes CDR1 LGHDT and CDR2 YNNKEL (reference sequence).

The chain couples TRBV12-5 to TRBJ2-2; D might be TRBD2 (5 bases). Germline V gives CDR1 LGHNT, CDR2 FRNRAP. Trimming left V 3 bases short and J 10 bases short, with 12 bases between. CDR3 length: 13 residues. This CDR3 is CASGFLPGVELFF. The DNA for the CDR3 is TGTGCTAGTGGTTTCCTCCCCGGGGTGGAGCTGTTTTTT.

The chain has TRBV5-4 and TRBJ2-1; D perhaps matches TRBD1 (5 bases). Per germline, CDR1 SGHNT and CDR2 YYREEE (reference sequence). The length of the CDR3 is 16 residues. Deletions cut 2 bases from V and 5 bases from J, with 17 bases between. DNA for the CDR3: TGTGCCAGCAGCTTTACTTTTGACCGCAGGGACAATGAGCAGTTCTTC. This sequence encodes CASSFTFDRRDNEQFF.

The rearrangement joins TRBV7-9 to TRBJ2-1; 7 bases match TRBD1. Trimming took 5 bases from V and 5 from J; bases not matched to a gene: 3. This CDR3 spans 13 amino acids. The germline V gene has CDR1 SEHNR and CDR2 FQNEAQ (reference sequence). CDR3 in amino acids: CASSPGTDNEQFF. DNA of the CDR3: TGTGCCAGCAGCCCCGGGACAGACAATGAGCAGTTCTTC.

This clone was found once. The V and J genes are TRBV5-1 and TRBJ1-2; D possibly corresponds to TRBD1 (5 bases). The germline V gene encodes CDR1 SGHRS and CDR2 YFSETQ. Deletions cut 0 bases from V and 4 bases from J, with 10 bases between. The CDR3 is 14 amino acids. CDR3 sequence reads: CASSLERGRYGYTF. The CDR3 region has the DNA TGCGCCAGCAGCTTGGAAAGGGGTCGCTATGGCTACACCTTC. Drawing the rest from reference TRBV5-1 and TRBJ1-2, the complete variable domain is KAGVTQTPRYLIKTRGQQVTLSCSPISGHRSVSWYQQTPGQGLQFLFEYFSETQRNKGNFPGRFSGRQFSNSRSEMNVSTLELGDSALYLCASSLERGRYGYTFGSGTRLTVV.

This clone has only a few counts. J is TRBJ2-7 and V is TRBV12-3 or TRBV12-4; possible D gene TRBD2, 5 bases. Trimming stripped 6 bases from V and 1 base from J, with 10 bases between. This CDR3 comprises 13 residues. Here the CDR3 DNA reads TGTGCCAGCAGCCTGGGAGCTTCCTACGAGCAGTACTTC. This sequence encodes CASSLGASYEQYF.

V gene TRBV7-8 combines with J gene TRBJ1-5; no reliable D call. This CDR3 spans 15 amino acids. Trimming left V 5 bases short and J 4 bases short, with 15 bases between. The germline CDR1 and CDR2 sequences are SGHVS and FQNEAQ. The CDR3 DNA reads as TGTGCCAGCAGCCTCGAGGCCGGGAAAAATCAGCCCCAGCATTTT. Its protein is CASSLEAGKNQPQHF. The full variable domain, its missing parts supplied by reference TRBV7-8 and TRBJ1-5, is GAGVSQSPRYKVAKRGQDVALRCDPISGHVSLFWYQQALGQGPEFLTYFQNEAQLDKSGLPSDRFFAERPEGSVSTLKIQRTQQEDSAVYLCASSLEAGKNQPQHFGDGTRLSIL.

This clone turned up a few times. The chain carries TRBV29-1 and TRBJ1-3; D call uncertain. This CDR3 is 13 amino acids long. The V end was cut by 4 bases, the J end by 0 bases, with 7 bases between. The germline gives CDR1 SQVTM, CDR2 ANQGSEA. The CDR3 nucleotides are TGCAGCGTTGGAGTTACCTCTGGAAACACCATATATTTT. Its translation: CSVGVTSGNTIYF.

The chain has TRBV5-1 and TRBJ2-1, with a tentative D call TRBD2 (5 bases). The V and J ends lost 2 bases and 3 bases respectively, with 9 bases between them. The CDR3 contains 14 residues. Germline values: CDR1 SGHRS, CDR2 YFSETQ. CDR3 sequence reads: CASSLSEGYNEQFF. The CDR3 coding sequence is TGCGCCAGCAGCTTAAGCGAGGGCTACAATGAGCAGTTCTTC.

CDR3 sequence (DNA): TGCGCCAGCAGCCCGGGTGGGGCCACAGATACGCAGTATTTT. Translating it yields CASSPGGATDTQYF. The rearrangement uses TRBV5-1 and TRBJ2-3; possibly TRBD1 for D (5 bases). Trimming took 4 bases from V and 2 from J, leaving 11 bases between them. The CDR3 is 14 amino acids. Germline lookup yields CDR1 SGHRS and CDR2 YFSETQ.

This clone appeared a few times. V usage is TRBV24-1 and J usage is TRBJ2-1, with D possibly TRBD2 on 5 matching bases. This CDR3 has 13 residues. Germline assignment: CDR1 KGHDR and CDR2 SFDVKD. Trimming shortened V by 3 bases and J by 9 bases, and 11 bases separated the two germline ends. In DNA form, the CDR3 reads TGTGCCACCAGTGATCCGATACGGGGTGAGCAGTTCTTC. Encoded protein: CATSDPIRGEQFF.

This CDR3 is CASSQDLSGANVLTF. CDR3 DNA: TGTGCCAGCAGCCAAGATCTCTCCGGGGCCAACGTCCTGACTTTC. The chain employs TRBV3-1 (or the pseudogene TRBV3-2) and TRBJ2-6; D gene unclear. The CDR3 consists of 15 residues. Germline V lookup: CDR1 LGHDT, CDR2 YNNKEL (reference sequence). The ends were cut back, 0 bases at V and 4 bases at J, with 7 bases in the middle.

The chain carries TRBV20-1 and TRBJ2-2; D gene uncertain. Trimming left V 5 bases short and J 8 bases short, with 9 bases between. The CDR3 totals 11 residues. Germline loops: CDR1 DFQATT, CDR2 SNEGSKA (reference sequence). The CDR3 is CSARSVGELFF. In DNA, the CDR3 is TGCAGTGCTCGCTCAGTTGGGGAGCTGTTTTTT.

As DNA, the CDR3 is TGTGCCAGCACCAGCCGGGTCCCCTACGAGCAGTACTTC. It encodes CASTSRVPYEQYF. The rearrangement uses TRBV6-5 and TRBJ2-7; D not certain. CDR3 length equals 13 residues. Between the trimmed V and J ends, which lost 7 bases and 2 bases, there was a span of 12 bases. Germline lookup yields CDR1 MNHEY and CDR2 SVGAGI.

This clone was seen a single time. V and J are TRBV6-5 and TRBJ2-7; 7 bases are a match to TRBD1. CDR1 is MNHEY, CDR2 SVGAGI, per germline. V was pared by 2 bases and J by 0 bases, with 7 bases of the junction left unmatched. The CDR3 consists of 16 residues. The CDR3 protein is CASSYGTEFSSYEQYF. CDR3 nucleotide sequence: TGTGCCAGCAGTTACGGGACAGAGTTTAGCTCCTACGAGCAGTACTTC.

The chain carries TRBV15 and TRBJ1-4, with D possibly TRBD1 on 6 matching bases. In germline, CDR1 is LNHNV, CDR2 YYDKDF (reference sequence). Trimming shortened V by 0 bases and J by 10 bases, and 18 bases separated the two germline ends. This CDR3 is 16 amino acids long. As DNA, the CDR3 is TGTGCCACCAGCAGAGATATGGGAGGGACATTGGGAAAACTGTTTTTT. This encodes CATSRDMGGTLGKLFF.

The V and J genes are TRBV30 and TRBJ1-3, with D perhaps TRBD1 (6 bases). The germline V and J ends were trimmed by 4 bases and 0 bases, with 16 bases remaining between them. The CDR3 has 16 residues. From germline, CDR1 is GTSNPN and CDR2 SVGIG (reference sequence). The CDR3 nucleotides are TGTGCCTGGACTTTTGGGGGCATCAGCTCTGGAAACACCATATATTTT. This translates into CAWTFGGISSGNTIYF.

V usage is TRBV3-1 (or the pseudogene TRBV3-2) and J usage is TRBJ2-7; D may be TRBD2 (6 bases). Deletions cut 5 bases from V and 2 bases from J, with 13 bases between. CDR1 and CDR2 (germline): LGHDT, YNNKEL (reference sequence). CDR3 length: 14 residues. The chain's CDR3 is CASSKSGVPYEQYF. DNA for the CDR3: TGTGCCAGCAGCAAATCGGGGGTCCCCTACGAGCAGTACTTC.

CDR3 nucleotide sequence: TGTGCCAGCCGGGACAGAAACACTGAAGCTTTCTTT. Protein product: CASRDRNTEAFF. The V and J genes are TRBV3-1 (or the pseudogene TRBV3-2) and TRBJ1-1; 7 nucleotides agree with TRBD1. There are 12 residues in the CDR3. The ends lost 8 bases at V and 2 bases at J; junction bases unmatched: 2. Germline CDR1 LGHDT, CDR2 YNNKEL (reference sequence).

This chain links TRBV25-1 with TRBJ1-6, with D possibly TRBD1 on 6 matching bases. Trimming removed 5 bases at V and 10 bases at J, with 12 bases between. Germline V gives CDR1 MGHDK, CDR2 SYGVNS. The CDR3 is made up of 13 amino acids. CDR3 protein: CASSHGGGSPLHF. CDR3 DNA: TGTGCCAGCAGTCACGGCGGGGGCTCACCCCTCCACTTT.

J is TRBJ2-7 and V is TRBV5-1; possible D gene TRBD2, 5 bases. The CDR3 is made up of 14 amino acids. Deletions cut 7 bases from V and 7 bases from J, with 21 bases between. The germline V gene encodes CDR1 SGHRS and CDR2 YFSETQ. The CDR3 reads CASEGEGSTGEQYF. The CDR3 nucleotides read TGCGCCAGCGAGGGTGAAGGGAGTACGGGGGAGCAGTACTTC.